This T cell receptor beta chain was captured by sequencing in a study of response to subunit inactivated influenza vaccine (dated by TCRdb to between 2017 and 2018). About the full investigation: Deep quantitative T cell receptor repertoire profiling was used in the study to track responses to a trivalent subunit inactivated influenza vaccine. The investigation overall reported the following: The authors proposed that each seasonal influenza vaccination may bring in only a limited number of new T cells.

The method was RT-PCR. Sequencing relied on an Illumina HiSeq 2500. The public reads were reanalyzed by TCRdb: fastp trimming at Q25, MiXCR alignment, in-frame beta chains only. CDR3 protein duplicates are merged, each entry listing the most common genes and DNA. Here the sample has over 650,000 distinct CDR3 sequences; 15% to 20% occur a single time. Roughly a tenth of the sample comes from the top ten. Measured from the cysteine to the phenylalanine, the CDR3 is 15 residues long. Of the read, only the CDR3 DNA is kept; its 45 bases are in frame from base 1. As encoded in the germline V gene (reference sequence), CDR1 is SGHKS while CDR2 is YYEKEE. Trimming costs V 0 bases and J 2 bases, and their ends lie 9 bases apart. Only a few counts were recorded for this clonotype. Its antigen has not been determined. Per-nucleotide qualities are absent, and no much larger clonotype sits a single base away.

The sequence came from a man between 45 and 60 years old who received an inactivated influenza vaccine. Donor details come from another sample of the same person, matched by shared clones. Sequencing was performed on PBMCs from blood, taken roughly 5 days after vaccination. The sequence links TRBV5-5 to TRBJ2-1; a tentative D match to TRBD1 spans 5 bases. The CDR3 here reads CASSLGTQAYNEQFF. The nucleotides read TGTGCCAGCAGCTTGGGCACACAGGCCTACAATGAGCAGTTCTTC.